Listed below are T cell receptor beta chains from one sample, sequenced in a study of T cells after yellow fever vaccination. TCRdb used MiXCR to reprocess the 5' RACE reads, holding one entry per CDR3 protein. The data contain approximately 600,000 distinct CDR3 sequences, more than 9% of them singletons. Material: PBMCs, obtained on the day of the yellow fever booster vaccination. The receptor set was obtained from a man younger than 40 who received the YFV17D yellow fever vaccine. Each CDR3 is given with its conserved first and last residue. Fields, in order: clone size, D gene, J gene, V gene, CDR3 protein, CDR3 DNA. A D gene is named only where the DNA matches it firmly. Part of the rows lack a size; the others show once, few, many or a class for expanded clones.

clone size: .
D gene: .
J gene: TRBJ1-1
V gene: TRBV7-3
CDR3 protein: CASSLNRVRNTEAFF
CDR3 DNA: TGTGCCAGCAGCTTAAACAGAGTTAGGAACACTGAAGCTTTCTTT

clone size: few
D gene: TRBD2
J gene: TRBJ2-2
V gene: TRBV7-2
CDR3 protein: CASSPLASGLGELFF
CDR3 DNA: TGTGCCAGCAGCCCCCTTGCTAGCGGGCTCGGGGAGCTGTTTTTT

clone size: few
D gene: TRBD2
J gene: TRBJ2-1
V gene: TRBV6-5
CDR3 protein: CASSYASGYNEQFF
CDR3 DNA: TGTGCCAGCAGTTACGCTAGCGGCTACAATGAGCAGTTCTTC

clone size: few
D gene: TRBD2
J gene: TRBJ2-5
V gene: TRBV5-6
CDR3 protein: CASRHGLAGGSQETQYF
CDR3 DNA: TGTGCCAGCAGACACGGTCTAGCGGGTGGGAGCCAAGAGACCCAGTACTTC

clone size: many
D gene: .
J gene: TRBJ1-1
V gene: TRBV11-2
CDR3 protein: CASSSGRLNTEAFF
CDR3 DNA: TGTGCCAGCAGCTCGGGACGCTTGAACACTGAAGCTTTCTTT

clone size: .
D gene: TRBD1
J gene: TRBJ2-7
V gene: TRBV20-1
CDR3 protein: CSAREWGQTYEQYF
CDR3 DNA: TGCAGTGCTAGAGAATGGGGACAGACCTACGAGCAGTACTTC

clone size: .
D gene: .
J gene: TRBJ2-5
V gene: TRBV6-5
CDR3 protein: CASSYAAQETQYF
CDR3 DNA: TGTGCCAGCAGTTACGCGGCGCAAGAGACCCAGTACTTC

clone size: .
D gene: TRBD2
J gene: TRBJ2-7
V gene: TRBV7-2
CDR3 protein: CASSPRGGGDPYEQYF
CDR3 DNA: TGTGCCAGCAGCCCACGGGGGGGCGGGGATCCCTACGAGCAGTACTTC

clone size: few
D gene: .
J gene: TRBJ2-5
V gene: TRBV5-5
CDR3 protein: CASSKGPLGETQYF
CDR3 DNA: TGTGCCAGCAGCAAAGGTCCCCTGGGAGAGACCCAGTACTTC

clone size: .
D gene: TRBD1
J gene: TRBJ2-7
V gene: TRBV15
CDR3 protein: CATSYERGGLSSYEQYF
CDR3 DNA: TGTGCCACCAGCTATGAGCGAGGGGGCCTGAGCTCCTACGAGCAGTACTTC

clone size: .
D gene: TRBD1
J gene: TRBJ1-1
V gene: TRBV20-1
CDR3 protein: CSAPSGTGDGEAFF
CDR3 DNA: TGCAGTGCGCCGAGCGGGACAGGGGACGGTGAAGCTTTCTTT

clone size: few
D gene: .
J gene: TRBJ1-1
V gene: TRBV5-6
CDR3 protein: CASSLNQGKEAFF
CDR3 DNA: TGTGCCAGCAGCTTGAACCAGGGGAAAGAAGCTTTCTTT

clone size: few
D gene: TRBD2
J gene: TRBJ2-3
V gene: TRBV12-3/TRBV12-4
CDR3 protein: CASSNGGRIAQYF
CDR3 DNA: TGTGCCAGCAGTAACGGGGGGAGAATCGCGCAGTATTTT

clone size: few
D gene: TRBD2
J gene: TRBJ2-1
V gene: TRBV20-1
CDR3 protein: CSVQLAEEQFF
CDR3 DNA: TGCAGTGTTCAGCTAGCGGAAGAGCAGTTCTTC

clone size: few
D gene: .
J gene: TRBJ1-1
V gene: TRBV9
CDR3 protein: CASSPPYRSGTEAFF
CDR3 DNA: TGTGCCAGCAGCCCACCCTATCGGAGCGGCACTGAAGCTTTCTTT

clone size: few
D gene: .
J gene: TRBJ2-1
V gene: TRBV4-3
CDR3 protein: CASSQGAGSNEQFF
CDR3 DNA: TGCGCCAGCAGCCAAGGGGCGGGATCGAATGAGCAGTTCTTC

clone size: few
D gene: TRBD2
J gene: TRBJ2-7
V gene: TRBV7-2
CDR3 protein: CASSLGLAEEQYF
CDR3 DNA: TGTGCCAGCAGCTTAGGACTAGCGGAAGAGCAGTACTTC

clone size: few
D gene: .
J gene: TRBJ2-1
V gene: TRBV5-1
CDR3 protein: CASSRQGTGNNEQFF
CDR3 DNA: TGCGCCAGCAGCCGCCAAGGGACCGGGAACAATGAGCAGTTCTTC

clone size: .
D gene: .
J gene: TRBJ2-7
V gene: TRBV10-3
CDR3 protein: CAIRRDGGYEQYF
CDR3 DNA: TGTGCCATCCGGAGGGATGGAGGCTACGAGCAGTACTTC

clone size: .
D gene: .
J gene: TRBJ2-1
V gene: TRBV5-4
CDR3 protein: CASSLDAQEYNEQFF
CDR3 DNA: TGTGCCAGCAGCTTGGATGCGCAGGAATACAATGAGCAGTTCTTC

clone size: .
D gene: .
J gene: TRBJ1-5
V gene: TRBV20-1
CDR3 protein: CSAREGTYNQPQHF
CDR3 DNA: TGCAGTGCTAGAGAAGGAACTTACAATCAGCCCCAGCATTTT

clone size: .
D gene: .
J gene: TRBJ2-7
V gene: TRBV5-1
CDR3 protein: CASSLAPGLYEQYF
CDR3 DNA: TGCGCCAGCAGCTTGGCCCCGGGACTCTACGAGCAGTACTTC

clone size: .
D gene: .
J gene: TRBJ2-7
V gene: TRBV9
CDR3 protein: CASSVGDTTTYEQYF
CDR3 DNA: TGTGCCAGCAGCGTAGGTGACACAACTACGTACGAGCAGTACTTC

clone size: few
D gene: TRBD1
J gene: TRBJ2-2
V gene: TRBV29-1
CDR3 protein: CSVEPGTGVTGELFF
CDR3 DNA: TGCAGCGTTGAACCCGGGACAGGGGTCACCGGGGAGCTGTTTTTT

clone size: .
D gene: .
J gene: TRBJ2-2
V gene: TRBV6-2/TRBV6-3
CDR3 protein: CASSGHRGRTNTGELFF
CDR3 DNA: TGTGCCAGCAGTGGGCATAGAGGGAGGACGAACACCGGGGAGCTGTTTTTT

clone size: .
D gene: .
J gene: TRBJ2-5
V gene: TRBV6-4
CDR3 protein: CPIISGAQETQYF
CDR3 DNA: TGTCCAATAATATCGGGAGCGCAAGAGACCCAGTACTTC

clone size: many
D gene: TRBD2
J gene: TRBJ2-1
V gene: TRBV3-1
CDR3 protein: CASSHPEGLATFF
CDR3 DNA: TGTGCCAGCAGCCACCCGGAGGGACTAGCGACGTTCTTC

clone size: few
D gene: TRBD1
J gene: TRBJ1-4
V gene: TRBV28
CDR3 protein: CASTVGGTGGRKKLFF
CDR3 DNA: TGTGCCAGCACCGTTGGGGGAACAGGGGGCAGGAAAAAACTGTTTTTT

clone size: .
D gene: TRBD1
J gene: TRBJ2-1
V gene: TRBV11-2
CDR3 protein: CASSSPLGEWTGSYNEQFF
CDR3 DNA: TGTGCCAGCAGCTCCCCCCTCGGAGAGTGGACAGGGAGCTACAATGAGCAGTTCTTC

clone size: few
D gene: .
J gene: TRBJ1-5
V gene: TRBV10-2
CDR3 protein: CASRDRANQPQHF
CDR3 DNA: TGCGCCAGCAGGGACCGTGCAAATCAGCCCCAGCATTTT

clone size: .
D gene: TRBD2
J gene: TRBJ2-1
V gene: TRBV9
CDR3 protein: CASSLTTSGRGRGYNEQFF
CDR3 DNA: TGTGCCAGCAGTCTTACAACTAGCGGGAGGGGCCGGGGCTACAATGAGCAGTTCTTC

clone size: .
D gene: .
J gene: TRBJ2-7
V gene: TRBV12-3/TRBV12-4
CDR3 protein: CASSQKRDEQYF
CDR3 DNA: TGTGCCAGCAGTCAGAAGCGGGACGAGCAGTACTTC